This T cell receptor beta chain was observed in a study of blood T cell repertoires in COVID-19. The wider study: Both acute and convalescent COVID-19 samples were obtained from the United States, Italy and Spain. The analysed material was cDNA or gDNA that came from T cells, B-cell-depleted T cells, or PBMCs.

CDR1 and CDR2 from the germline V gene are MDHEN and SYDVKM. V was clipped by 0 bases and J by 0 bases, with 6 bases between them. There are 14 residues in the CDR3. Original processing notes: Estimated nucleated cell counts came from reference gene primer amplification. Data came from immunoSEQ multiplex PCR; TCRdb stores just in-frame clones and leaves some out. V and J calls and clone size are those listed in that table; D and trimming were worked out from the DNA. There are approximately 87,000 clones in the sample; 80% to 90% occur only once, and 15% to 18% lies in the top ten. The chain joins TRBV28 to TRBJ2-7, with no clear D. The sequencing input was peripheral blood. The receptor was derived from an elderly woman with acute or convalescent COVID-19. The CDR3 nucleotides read TGTGCCAGCAGTTTATGGGGCCTCTCCTACGAGCAGTACTTC. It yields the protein CASSLWGLSYEQYF.